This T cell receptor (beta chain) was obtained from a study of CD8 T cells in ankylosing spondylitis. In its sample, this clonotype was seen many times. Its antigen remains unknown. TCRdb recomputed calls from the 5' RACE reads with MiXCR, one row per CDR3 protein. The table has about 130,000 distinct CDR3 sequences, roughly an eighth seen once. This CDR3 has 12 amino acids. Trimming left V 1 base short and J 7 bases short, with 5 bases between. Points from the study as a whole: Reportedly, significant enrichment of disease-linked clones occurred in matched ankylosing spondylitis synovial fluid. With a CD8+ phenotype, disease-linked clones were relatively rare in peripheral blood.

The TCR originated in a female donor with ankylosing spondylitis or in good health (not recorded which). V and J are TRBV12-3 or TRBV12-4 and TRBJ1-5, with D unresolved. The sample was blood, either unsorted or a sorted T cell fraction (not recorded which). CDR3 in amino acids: CASSLETQPQHF. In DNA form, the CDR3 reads TGTGCCAGCAGTTTAGAAACGCAGCCCCAGCATTTT.